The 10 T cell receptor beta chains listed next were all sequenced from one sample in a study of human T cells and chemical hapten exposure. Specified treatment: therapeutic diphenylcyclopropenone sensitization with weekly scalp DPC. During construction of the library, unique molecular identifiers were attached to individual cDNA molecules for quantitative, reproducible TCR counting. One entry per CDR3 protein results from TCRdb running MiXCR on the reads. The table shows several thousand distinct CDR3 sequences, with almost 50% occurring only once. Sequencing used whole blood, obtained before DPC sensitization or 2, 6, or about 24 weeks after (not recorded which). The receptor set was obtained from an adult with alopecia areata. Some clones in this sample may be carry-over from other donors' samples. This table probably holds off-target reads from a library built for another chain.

The CDR3 bases are TGTGCCAGCCGATCGACAGGGCGTGAAGCTTTCTTT. This encodes CASRSTGREAFF. The chain uses TRBV6-2 or TRBV6-3 and TRBJ1-1; 7 bases line up with TRBD1. This CDR3 has 12 amino acids. V shed 8 bases and J 7 bases; nucleotides not matched to a gene: 7. Germline-derived CDR1 and CDR2 are MNHEY and SVGEGT.

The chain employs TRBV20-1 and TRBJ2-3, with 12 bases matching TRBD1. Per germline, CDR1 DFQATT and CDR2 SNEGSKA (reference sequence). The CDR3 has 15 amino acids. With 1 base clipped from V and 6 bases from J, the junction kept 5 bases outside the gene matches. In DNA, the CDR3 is TGCAGTGCTAGAGGAGGGACAGGGGGCATGGATACGCAGTATTTT. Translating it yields CSARGGTGGMDTQYF.

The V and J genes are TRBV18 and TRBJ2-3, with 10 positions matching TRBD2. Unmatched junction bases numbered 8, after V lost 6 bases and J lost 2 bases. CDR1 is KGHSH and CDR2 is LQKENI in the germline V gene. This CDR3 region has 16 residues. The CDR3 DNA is TGTGCCAGCTCGCGGACTAGCGGCAGAGACACAGATACGCAGTATTTT. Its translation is CASSRTSGRDTDTQYF.

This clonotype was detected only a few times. CDR3 loop: CASSSRDAAVKIYEQYF. CDR3 sequence (DNA): TGTGCCAGCAGCTCTCGGGACGCCGCCGTTAAAATCTACGAGCAGTACTTC. The rearrangement joins TRBV11-2 to TRBJ2-7; D is possibly TRBD1 or TRBD2 (5 bases each). This CDR3 spans 17 amino acids. V dropped 4 bases and J dropped 3 bases, with 22 bases sitting between them. CDR1 is SGHAT, CDR2 FQNNGV, per germline.

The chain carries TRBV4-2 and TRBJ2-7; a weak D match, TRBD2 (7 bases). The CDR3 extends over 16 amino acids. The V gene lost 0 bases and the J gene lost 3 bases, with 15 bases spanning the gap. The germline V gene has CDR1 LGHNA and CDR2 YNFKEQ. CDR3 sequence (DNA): TGTGCCAGCAGCCAAGATCTAGGGGGGGTCAACTACGAGCAGTACTTC. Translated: CASSQDLGGVNYEQYF.

CDR3 coding DNA: TGTGCCAGCAGCCTAGCGGGAGATCTCGGGGAGCTGTTTTTT. Protein: CASSLAGDLGELFF. V gene TRBV9 combines with J gene TRBJ2-2; 10 positions agree with TRBD2. Germline V gene sequence: CDR1 SGDLS, CDR2 YYNGEE. With 4 bases clipped from V and 7 bases from J, the junction kept 4 bases outside the gene matches. The CDR3 contains 14 residues.

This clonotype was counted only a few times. The CDR3 nucleotides read TGTGCCAGCAGCCAACGACAGGGTTGGAATGAGCAGTTCTTC. This translates into CASSQRQGWNEQFF. The chain carries TRBV7-2 and TRBJ2-1, with 7 nucleotides matching TRBD1. The CDR3 contains 14 residues. The trim removed 5 bases at V and 7 bases at J, leaving 8 bases unmatched. From germline, CDR1 is SGHTA and CDR2 FQGNSA. The full variable domain, completed using reference TRBV7-2 and TRBJ2-1, is GAGVSQSPSNKVTEKGKDVELRCDPISGHTALYWYRQSLGQGLEFLIYFQGNSAPDKSGLPSDRFSAERTGGSVSTLTIQRTQQEDSAVYLCASSQRQGWNEQFFGPGTRLTVL.

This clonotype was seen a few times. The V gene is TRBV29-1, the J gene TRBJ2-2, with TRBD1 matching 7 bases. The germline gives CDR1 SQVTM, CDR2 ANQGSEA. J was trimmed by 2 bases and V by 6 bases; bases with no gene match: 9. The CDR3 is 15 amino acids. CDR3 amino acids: CSVRVQGTNTGELFF. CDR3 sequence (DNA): TGCAGCGTCCGTGTACAGGGGACCAACACCGGGGAGCTGTTTTTT.

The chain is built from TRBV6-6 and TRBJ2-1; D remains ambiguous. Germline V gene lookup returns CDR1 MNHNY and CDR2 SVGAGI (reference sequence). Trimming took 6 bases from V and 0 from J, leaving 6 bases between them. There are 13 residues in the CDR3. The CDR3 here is CASSEDSYNEQFF. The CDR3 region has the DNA TGTGCCAGCAGCGAGGACTCCTACAATGAGCAGTTCTTC.

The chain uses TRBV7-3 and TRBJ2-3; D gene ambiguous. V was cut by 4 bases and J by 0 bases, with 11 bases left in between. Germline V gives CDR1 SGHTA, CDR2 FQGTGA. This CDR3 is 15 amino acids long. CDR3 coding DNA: TGTGCCAGCAGCTCGACCCATCTTAGCACAGATACGCAGTATTTT. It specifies CASSSTHLSTDTQYF.